A selection of T cell receptor beta chains follows, all from one sample in a study of T cell changes during pregnancy in multiple sclerosis. Sequenced by immunoSEQ multiplex PCR; TCRdb stores in-frame clones only, minus some. The sample consists of some 80,000 clones, 94% of them appearing once. The input for sequencing was CD4+ T cells from peripheral blood mononuclear cells, taken after pregnancy. These TCRs come from a female donor with multiple sclerosis, enrolled in a pregnancy study. The CDR3 runs from the conserved cysteine through the conserved F or W. The D gene is left open where the match is weak. Some rows mark clone size as missing; the rest say once, few, many or name a class of expanded clone.

J	size	V	D	DNA	CDR3
TRBJ1-5	once	TRBV21-1	NA	TGTGCCAGCAGCAAAGCGCGGGCAGACTATAGCAATCAGCCCCAGCATTTT	CASSKARADYSNQPQHF
TRBJ2-1	NA	TRBV10-3	TRBD2	TGTGCCATCAAACACAAGGGGGGGACTAGCGGGAAGGAAGGCTCCTACAATGAGCAGTTCTTC	CAIKHKGGTSGKEGSYNEQFF
TRBJ2-7	NA	TRBV29-1	NA	TGCAGCGTGACGGGATTACCTTCCAGCCTATACGAGCAGTACTTC	CSVTGLPSSLYEQYF
TRBJ1-1	once	TRBV6-5	NA	TGTGCCAGCAGTTATGGCGGGATGAACACTGAAGCTTTCTTT	CASSYGGMNTEAFF
TRBJ2-5	NA	TRBV18	NA	TGTGCCAGCTCACCACCGAGCGGGTTTCAGGAGACCCAGTACTTC	CASSPPSGFQETQYF
TRBJ2-7	NA	TRBV19	TRBD2	TGTGCCAGTAGTGAATATAGCGGGCACCTCGGGCAGCAGTACTTC	CASSEYSGHLGQQYF
TRBJ2-1	NA	TRBV5-8	NA	TGTGCCAGCAGCTTGGTAAGGTGGATGCGGTACAATGAGCAGTTCTTC	CASSLVRWMRYNEQFF
TRBJ2-5	NA	TRBV15	NA	TGTGCCACCAGCAGTGGGGGCAGGGAGACCCAGTACTTC	CATSSGGRETQYF
TRBJ1-1	NA	TRBV30	TRBD1	TGTGCCTGGAGCCGACAGGGAGGCGTATCGGCTTTCTTT	CAWSRQGGVSAFF
TRBJ1-5	NA	TRBV19	TRBD1	TGTGCCAGTAGTAGCACCGGACAGGGGGGGCCCCAGCATTTT	CASSSTGQGGPQHF
TRBJ1-1	NA	TRBV28	NA	TGTGCCAGCAGTGGACCCCGCGGGGGGGTCGGTGAAGCTTTCTTT	CASSGPRGGVGEAFF
TRBJ2-5	NA	TRBV18	NA	TGTGCCAGCTCACCACCGGTGGGGGCGGACAGCCAAGAGACCCAGTACTTC	CASSPPVGADSQETQYF
TRBJ2-7	NA	TRBV10-3	TRBD1	TGTGCCGTAGGGGGCGGCTACGAGCAGTACTTC	CAVGGGYEQYF
TRBJ1-2	NA	TRBV28	NA	TGTGCCAGCAGTTTGTTAACGGTTTATGGCTACACCTTC	CASSLLTVYGYTF
TRBJ2-2	NA	TRBV9	TRBD2	TGTGCCAGCAGGCGGGAGGGATACACCGGGGAGCTGTTTTTT	CASRREGYTGELFF
TRBJ2-5	NA	TRBV5-4	TRBD1	TGTGCCAGCAGCTCGGGACAGGGGGCTGGGGAGACCCAGTACTTC	CASSSGQGAGETQYF
TRBJ2-7	many	TRBV28	TRBD2	TGTGCCAGCAGTTTCGTGGGGCTAGCGGGGACTTTGGGCTACGAGCAGTACTTC	CASSFVGLAGTLGYEQYF
TRBJ2-7	NA	TRBV28	TRBD1	TGTGCCAGCAGTACGACAGGGTTCCCCTACGAGCAGTACTTC	CASSTTGFPYEQYF
TRBJ1-5	NA	TRBV21-1	NA	TGTGCCAGCCTCCTCCGCGGACAGGGTTGGCAGCCCCAGCATTTT	CASLLRGQGWQPQHF
TRBJ2-3	NA	TRBV9	NA	TGTGCCAGCAGCGTAGGGCTAGGGGTGACAGATACGCAGTATTTT	CASSVGLGVTDTQYF
TRBJ1-1	NA	TRBV11-3	NA	TGTGCCAGCAGCTTGGCGGAGGGCACTGAAGCTTTCTTT	CASSLAEGTEAFF
TRBJ1-2	NA	TRBV7-2	TRBD1	TGTGCCAGCAGCCAGACAGGGGGCGCGTGGTTTAGTGGCTACACCTTC	CASSQTGGAWFSGYTF
TRBJ2-1	once	TRBV19	NA	TGTGCCAGTAGTATAGCGAAGACAGATTACAATGAGCAGTTCTTC	CASSIAKTDYNEQFF
TRBJ2-7	NA	TRBV7-2	TRBD2	TGTGCCAGCAGCTTAGTTTGGCCCGGGACTAGCGGGAGTTCCTCCGAGCAGTACTTC	CASSLVWPGTSGSSSEQYF
TRBJ2-1	NA	TRBV7-3	NA	TGTGCCAGCAGCCTAAGTGGGGGTGCAGGGGTTGACAATGAGCAGTTCTTC	CASSLSGGAGVDNEQFF
TRBJ1-1	NA	TRBV7-6	NA	TGTGCCAGCAGCTTAAAGACAGGGAACACTGAAGCTTTCTTT	CASSLKTGNTEAFF
TRBJ2-3	once	TRBV20-1	NA	TGCAGTGCTAGCAGAGATACGCAGTATTTT	CSASRDTQYF
TRBJ1-1	NA	TRBV28	TRBD1	TGTGCCAGCAGGCCAGGGGGCCGCGTGAACACTGAAGCTTTCTTT	CASRPGGRVNTEAFF
TRBJ2-3	NA	TRBV4-2	TRBD2	TGTGCCAGCAGCCAAGGGCGGGGGGGCACAGATACGCAGTATTTT	CASSQGRGGTDTQYF
TRBJ1-3	once	TRBV4-2	NA	TGTGCCAGCAGCCAAGGGTTTGGCCTCTCTGGAAACACCATATATTTT	CASSQGFGLSGNTIYF
TRBJ2-1	NA	TRBV5-6	TRBD2	TGTGCCAGCAGACTGACTAGCGGCTACAATGAGCAGTTCTTC	CASRLTSGYNEQFF
TRBJ2-1	NA	TRBV10-3	NA	TGTGTCATCAGGGGGACTAGTCGAAGCTCCTACAATGAGCAGTTCTTC	CVIRGTSRSSYNEQFF
TRBJ2-7	once	TRBV4-1	NA	TGCGCCAGCAGCCAAGATCCAGGGTTAAGCTCCTACGAGCAGTACTTC	CASSQDPGLSSYEQYF
TRBJ2-3	NA	TRBV28	NA	TGTGCCAGCAGTACCCCAACTGGACAGACTAGCACAGATACGCAGTATTTT	CASSTPTGQTSTDTQYF
TRBJ1-5	NA	TRBV27	TRBD1	TGTGCCAGCAGACAGCAGGGACAGGGTTATAGCAATCAGCCCCAGCATTTT	CASRQQGQGYSNQPQHF
TRBJ2-1	NA	TRBV28	TRBD2	TGTGCCAGCGGACCAAGACTAGCGGGCTTGAATGAGCAGTTCTTC	CASGPRLAGLNEQFF
TRBJ2-1	NA	TRBV28	NA	TGTGCCAGCCTCGGGGTTGCTGAGCAGTTCTTC	CASLGVAEQFF
TRBJ2-7	NA	TRBV11-3	TRBD2	TGTGCCAGCAGCTTAGATGCCGGGACTAGCGGGGCTTTGATCTACGAGCAGTACTTC	CASSLDAGTSGALIYEQYF